This TCR beta chain originates from a study of beta chain features in type 1 diabetes. Regarding the study as a whole: VDJ junctions in type 1 diabetes patients carried more deletions and fewer insertions. A greater similarity of naive, central memory and Treg TCRB repertoires was seen among patients than among healthy donors. Researchers cautioned that cDNA sequencing could over-represent cells with high TCR expression. Among patients with Type 1 diabetes, TCRB CDR3s were moderately but significantly shorter in every one of the four CD4+ subsets.

The CDR3 totals 13 residues. Trimming cost V 6 bases and J 2 bases, with 10 bases left between them. Germline CDR1 reads SQVTM; CDR2 reads ANQGSEA. Sorting that relied on CD45RO/CCR7/CD25/CD127/CD95/CD27 yielded CD4+ naive, central memory, regulatory and stem cell-like memory cells. What was sequenced were expressed TCRB transcripts, since all of the isolated RNA had been reverse transcribed. Clones were read by immunoSEQ multiplex PCR, and TCRdb kept only the in-frame ones, dropping some. The sample carries approximately 140,000 clones, 7% to 10% recorded once. Turning to this clone: What it binds is unknown.

This TCR derives from a man under 40 with type 1 diabetes. Sequenced: central memory CD4+ T cells from blood. The chain combines TRBV29-1 with TRBJ2-2; perhaps TRBD2 as D (6 bases). In nucleotides, the CDR3 is TGCAGCGTGGGGGGTACAAACACCGGGGAGCTGTTTTTT. It specifies CSVGGTNTGELFF.